Listed below are T cell receptor beta chains from one sample, sequenced in a study of OX40 agonist ivuxolimab in advanced cancers. TCRdb's copy holds only in-frame clones and misses some; the assay was immunoSEQ multiplex PCR. The sample has 60,000 to 85,000 clones, roughly 84% seen once; the top ten hold around 1.4%. Sequenced material: CD4+ or CD8+ T cells sorted from blood, taken in a trial of the OX40 agonist ivuxolimab. The receptors originated from an adult with an advanced solid tumor such as melanoma, head and neck, liver or kidney cancer. CDR3s leave out the opening cysteine and the closing phenylalanine or tryptophan. Not all rows give a size; the values are once, few, many and, for expanded clones, a class.

size: .
V: TRBV9
CDR3: ASSSPWEGSYGYT

size: .
V: TRBV2
CDR3: ASRGQGAGAEAF

size: .
V: TRBV5-5
CDR3: ASSSETGQITYEQY

size: .
V: TRBV11-2
CDR3: ASSPNTGELF

size: .
V: TRBV19
CDR3: ASSIGRTGGKADTQY

size: .
V: TRBV18
CDR3: ASSPASEAF

size: few
V: TRBV5-1
CDR3: ASSLASGWQETQY

size: .
V: TRBV7-8
CDR3: ASSQGYQGRNYGYT

size: .
V: TRBV6-5
CDR3: ASSFNYEQY

size: .
V: TRBV2
CDR3: ASTGLTDSPLGYT

size: .
V: TRBV5-1
CDR3: ASSQQGYGKNIQY

size: .
V: TRBV10-1
CDR3: ASSDPGTGEPYTEAF

size: .
V: TRBV5-1
CDR3: ASSLGGNPSYNEQF

size: few
V: TRBV7-2
CDR3: ASSKVSSGGNIQY

size: .
V: TRBV5-1
CDR3: ASSLVSGIGYT

size: .
V: TRBV10-2
CDR3: ATQWDTEAF

size: .
V: TRBV28
CDR3: ASSLRQSGAQETQY

size: .
V: TRBV21-1
CDR3: ASSYLGARETQY

size: .
V: TRBV2
CDR3: ASRPRDSNEQY

size: .
V: TRBV5-6
CDR3: ASSLRSGKGYT

size: few
V: TRBV6-6
CDR3: ASSYSSGGYNEQF

size: .
V: TRBV5-1
CDR3: ASSSYRPGNTEAF

size: .
V: TRBV28
CDR3: ASSDRARNSGANVLT